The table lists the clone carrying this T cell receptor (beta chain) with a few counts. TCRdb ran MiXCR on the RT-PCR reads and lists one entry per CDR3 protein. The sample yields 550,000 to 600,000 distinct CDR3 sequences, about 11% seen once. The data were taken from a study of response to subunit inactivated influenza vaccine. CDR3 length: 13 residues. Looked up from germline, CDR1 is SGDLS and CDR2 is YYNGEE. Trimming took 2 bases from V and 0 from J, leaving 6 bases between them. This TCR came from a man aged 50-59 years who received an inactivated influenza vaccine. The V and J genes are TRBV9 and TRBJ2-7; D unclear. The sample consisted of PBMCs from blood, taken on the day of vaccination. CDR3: CASSVSPSYEQYF. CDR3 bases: TGTGCCAGCAGCGTTTCTCCCTCCTACGAGCAGTACTTC.